A selection of T cell receptor beta chains follows, all from one sample in a study of HIV-infected children after antiretroviral therapy interruption. Each CDR3 protein gets one entry after TCRdb re-called the 3' RACE reads with MiXCR. The data show about 15,000 distinct CDR3 sequences, about 3.6% seen once. Sequencing was performed on CD45RO+ CD8+ T cells from PBMCs, pooled from several time points, taken from a donor given antiretroviral therapy, either interrupted or continuous. These receptors all stem from a pool of human donors with HIV. The CDR3 runs from the conserved cysteine through the conserved F or W. A D gene is named only where the DNA matches it firmly. For some rows the clone size is stated as once, few or many, or as a class when expanded; others skip it.

j_call	clone_size	v_call	d_call	cdr3_aa	cdr3_nt
TRBJ2-6	many	TRBV7-9	TRBD1	CASSLTGSPSGANVLTF	TGTGCCAGCAGCTTGACAGGGTCTCCCTCTGGGGCCAACGTCCTGACTTTC
TRBJ2-1	-	TRBV11-2	-	CASSLEGWSSYNEQFF	TGTGCCAGCAGCTTAGAGGGGTGGAGCTCCTACAATGAGCAGTTCTTC
TRBJ1-1	many	TRBV12-3/TRBV12-4	-	CASSWGGGAEAFF	TGTGCCAGCAGTTGGGGGGGGGGCGCTGAAGCTTTCTTT
TRBJ2-1	few	TRBV28	-	CASSQRGGLDEQFF	TGTGCCAGCAGTCAAAGAGGGGGTCTGGATGAGCAGTTCTTC
TRBJ2-2	many	TRBV3-1	TRBD1	CASSLGQEVTGELFF	TGTGCCAGCAGCCTGGGACAGGAGGTGACCGGGGAGCTGTTTTTT
TRBJ2-3	many	TRBV6-4	TRBD2	CASSESSGGGADTQYF	TGTGCCAGCAGTGAGTCCAGCGGGGGGGGAGCAGATACGCAGTATTTT
TRBJ2-7	many	TRBV11-2	-	CASSSGAGLGSYEQYF	TGTGCCAGCAGCTCGGGTGCGGGACTGGGATCCTACGAGCAGTACTTC
TRBJ2-1	many	TRBV20-1	TRBD2	CSASQRENYNEQFF	TGCAGTGCTAGTCAGCGGGAGAACTACAATGAGCAGTTCTTC
TRBJ2-1	many	TRBV6-1	-	CASSGTTDSLNEQFF	TGTGCCAGCAGTGGGACCACGGACAGCTTAAATGAGCAGTTCTTC
TRBJ2-5	many	TRBV10-1	-	CASASATLETQYF	TGCGCCAGCGCCTCTGCGACGTTGGAGACCCAGTACTTC
TRBJ2-3	-	TRBV2	TRBD2	CASLRLAGSTDTQYF	TGTGCCAGCCTCAGACTAGCGGGGAGCACAGATACGCAGTATTTT
TRBJ2-5	many	TRBV5-8	TRBD1	CASSTATGFQETQYF	TGTGCCAGCAGCACAGCGACAGGGTTTCAAGAGACCCAGTACTTC
TRBJ2-7	few	TRBV12-5	-	CASGSPRDGTYEQYF	TGTGCTAGTGGTTCCCCGCGGGACGGTACCTACGAGCAGTACTTC
TRBJ1-6	many	TRBV20-1	-	CSARGNQPPLHF	TGCAGCGCCCGGGGGAACCAACCACCCCTCCACTTT
TRBJ1-4	many	TRBV6-1	-	CASSPRGVVGSEKLFF	TGTGCCAGCAGTCCCCGTGGTGTGGTCGGAAGTGAAAAACTGTTTTTT
TRBJ2-3	many	TRBV5-5	-	CASSLMRGDTQYF	TGTGCCAGCAGTCTTATGCGGGGAGATACGCAGTATTTT
TRBJ2-7	many	TRBV19	TRBD1	CASSIGEQGVYEQYF	TGTGCCAGTAGTATAGGAGAACAGGGGGTCTACGAGCAGTACTTC
TRBJ2-1	many	TRBV11-2	-	CASSFSSSSGGQYNEQFF	TGTGCCAGCAGCTTTTCTTCTAGTTCGGGGGGCCAATACAATGAGCAGTTCTTC
TRBJ1-2	-	TRBV20-1	TRBD1	CSAPPRDRGSPYGYTF	TGCAGTGCTCCCCCGAGGGACAGGGGATCCCCCTATGGCTACACCTTC
TRBJ2-1	many	TRBV6-5	TRBD2	CASSYKLGAERGTHNEQFF	TGTGCCAGCAGTTACAAATTAGGCGCAGAGCGGGGGACCCACAATGAGCAGTTCTTC
TRBJ2-5	medium-sized	TRBV10-2	TRBD1	CASSESTLQGETQYF	TGCGCCAGCAGTGAGTCGACATTACAGGGGGAGACCCAGTACTTC
TRBJ2-1	many	TRBV28	-	CASREVGNEQFF	TGTGCCAGCAGGGAGGTAGGCAATGAGCAGTTCTTC
TRBJ2-2	medium-sized	TRBV6-5	TRBD1	CASRTGDTGELFF	TGTGCCAGCAGGACAGGGGACACCGGGGAGCTGTTTTTT
TRBJ2-7	-	TRBV7-2	-	CASSLGVGHPYEQYF	TGTGCCAGCAGCTTAGGGGTGGGACACCCATACGAGCAGTACTTC
TRBJ2-1	many	TRBV7-9	TRBD2	CASSFRIAGEYEQFF	TGTGCCAGCAGCTTCAGAATAGCGGGGGAGTATGAGCAGTTCTTC
TRBJ2-1	many	TRBV4-1	TRBD2	CASSISLAGGVSSEQFF	TGCGCCAGCAGCATATCTCTAGCGGGGGGCGTCTCTAGTGAGCAGTTCTTC
TRBJ2-2	many	TRBV4-1	TRBD1	CASSQDVGTVNTGELFF	TGCGCCAGCAGCCAAGATGTGGGGACAGTGAACACCGGGGAGCTGTTTTTT
TRBJ1-5	many	TRBV2	TRBD1	CASTRTGGYSNQPQHF	TGTGCCAGCACCCGGACAGGGGGTTATAGCAATCAGCCCCAGCATTTT
TRBJ2-3	many	TRBV6-2/TRBV6-3	-	CASSLGETDTQYF	TGTGCCAGCAGTCTGGGGGAAACAGATACGCAGTATTTT
TRBJ1-6	many	TRBV18	-	CASSPEDSAYNSPLHF	TGTGCCAGCTCACCGGAGGACAGCGCCTATAATTCACCCCTCCACTTT
TRBJ1-1	few	TRBV12-3/TRBV12-4	-	CASSPLVVGAEAFF	TGTGCCAGCAGTCCCCTTGTAGTGGGGGCTGAAGCTTTCTTT
TRBJ2-5	medium-sized	TRBV5-6	-	CASSLWSGLQETQYF	TGTGCCAGCAGCTTGTGGTCAGGACTCCAAGAGACCCAGTACTTC
TRBJ1-6	many	TRBV30	-	CAWSPRRRSGYSPLHF	TGTGCCTGGAGTCCTCGACGGAGGTCGGGGTACTCACCCCTCCACTTT
TRBJ1-4	many	TRBV12-3/TRBV12-4	-	CASSLIAQASNEKLFF	TGTGCCAGCAGTTTAATAGCCCAAGCGTCTAATGAAAAACTGTTTTTT
TRBJ2-1	many	TRBV19	-	CASIPRGGGAEEQFF	TGTGCCAGTATTCCTAGAGGGGGGGGGGCAGAGGAGCAGTTCTTC
TRBJ2-1	many	TRBV27	-	CASSLTGIGYNEQFF	TGTGCCAGCAGTTTAACAGGGATAGGCTACAATGAGCAGTTCTTC
TRBJ2-7	many	TRBV7-2	-	CASSLALSGPDVEQYF	TGTGCCAGCAGCTTAGCGCTCTCGGGGCCCGACGTCGAGCAGTACTTC
TRBJ2-7	-	TRBV28	TRBD1	CASSYDRVPHYEQYF	TGTGCCAGCAGCTACGACAGGGTTCCTCACTACGAGCAGTACTTC
TRBJ2-5	many	TRBV11-2	-	CASSLAVYQETQYF	TGTGCCAGCAGCTTAGCCGTGTACCAAGAGACCCAGTACTTC
TRBJ2-7	many	TRBV4-1	-	CASSQVFSGLAHYEQYF	TGCGCCAGCAGCCAAGTATTCTCGGGGCTAGCGCACTACGAGCAGTACTTC
TRBJ2-7	large	TRBV20-1	-	CSATLPGFIYEQYF	TGCAGTGCAACGCTGCCGGGCTTCATCTACGAGCAGTACTTC
TRBJ1-2	many	TRBV20-1	-	CSAEEVGSEFGDGYTF	TGCAGTGCGGAGGAAGTCGGTAGTGAGTTTGGAGATGGCTACACCTTC
TRBJ2-5	many	TRBV4-1	-	CASSQNFDDETQYF	TGCGCCAGCAGCCAAAATTTCGATGACGAGACCCAGTACTTC
TRBJ1-5	many	TRBV2	TRBD1	CAIWTGSNQPQHF	TGTGCCATCTGGACAGGGTCTAATCAGCCCCAGCATTTT
TRBJ2-1	many	TRBV7-3	TRBD1	CASSFIGQGEYNEQFF	TGTGCCAGCAGCTTTATTGGACAGGGAGAATACAATGAGCAGTTCTTC
TRBJ2-7	many	TRBV5-6	-	CASSLDRDLATYEQYF	TGTGCCAGCAGCTTGGATCGGGACTTGGCGACTTACGAGCAGTACTTC
TRBJ2-7	-	TRBV23-1	-	CASSQLRDTSYEQYF	TGCGCCAGCAGTCAGCTACGGGACACCTCCTACGAGCAGTACTTC
TRBJ1-1	many	TRBV5-1	TRBD1	CASSHRGPSTEAFF	TGCGCCAGCAGCCATAGGGGGCCTAGCACTGAAGCTTTCTTT
TRBJ2-3	medium-sized	TRBV2	-	CASTDRVTDTQYF	TGTGCCAGCACCGACAGAGTCACAGATACGCAGTATTTT
TRBJ2-1	few	TRBV24-1	-	CATSDSRDYNEQFF	TGTGCCACCAGTGATTCTCGGGACTACAATGAGCAGTTCTTC
TRBJ2-2	many	TRBV28	TRBD1	CASRRRQGAGELFF	TGTGCCAGCAGGCGTAGACAGGGGGCCGGGGAGCTGTTTTTT
TRBJ2-7	many	TRBV11-2	TRBD1	CASSQRDRAGEQYF	TGTGCCAGCAGCCAACGAGACAGGGCTGGCGAGCAGTACTTC
TRBJ1-6	-	TRBV10-3	-	CAISVRMGKGRDNSPLHF	TGTGCCATCAGTGTCAGGATGGGGAAGGGCCGAGATAATTCACCCCTCCACTTT
TRBJ2-3	many	TRBV27	-	CASSFPPTDTQYF	TGTGCCAGCAGTTTCCCCCCAACAGATACGCAGTATTTT
TRBJ1-1	many	TRBV3-1	-	CASSPGDGNTEAFF	TGTGCCAGCAGCCCAGGGGACGGGAACACTGAAGCTTTCTTT
TRBJ2-7	many	TRBV11-2	TRBD2	CASSFNSGGFSEQYF	TGTGCCAGCAGCTTTAATTCGGGGGGGTTCTCCGAGCAGTACTTC
TRBJ2-3	many	TRBV7-9	-	CASSLGSSDTQYF	TGTGCCAGCAGCTTAGGTTCTTCCGATACGCAGTATTTT
TRBJ2-3	many	TRBV2	-	CASRPRTAGTDTQYF	TGTGCCAGCCGACCGAGGACAGCGGGCACAGATACGCAGTATTTT
TRBJ1-5	many	TRBV7-8	-	CASSLGTEPQHF	TGTGCCAGCAGCTTAGGGACAGAACCCCAGCATTTT
TRBJ1-4	many	TRBV10-3	-	CAISEWKGEKLFF	TGTGCCATCAGTGAGTGGAAGGGTGAAAAACTGTTTTTT